The clone carrying this T cell receptor beta chain was observed once. What it binds is not known. This entry belongs to a study of identifying expanded T cells in peripheral blood. The study's findings and limits: Across healthy donors, higher total template counts meant significantly greater roughly 2-week count variance. Technical replicates showed 0.9 to 1.5 changed clones; roughly two weeks about 16; four weeks 19.

The repertoire was sequenced with immunoSEQ multiplex PCR; TCRdb's copy has only in-frame clones and lacks some. The data hold about 110,000 clones, with approximately 90% observed a single time. This clonotype originated in a person aged 18 to 70 in good health. Sequencing was carried out using blood.

Here the CDR3 reads CASSLVGQTSYEQYF. DNA of the CDR3: TGTGCCAGCAGTTTGGTTGGGCAGACCTCCTACGAGCAGTACTTC. The chain is built from TRBV27 and TRBJ2-7, with unresolved D. V lost 3 bases, J lost 0 bases, and 12 bases lay in between. CDR3 length: 15 amino acids. The germline CDR1 and CDR2 sequences are MNHEY and SMNVEV (reference sequence).